This TCR beta chain was found in a study of control samples from healthy donors and cancer patients. On this clone: This CDR3 fails to terminate in the conserved phenylalanine or tryptophan, so it likely reflects a read error. The DNA is omitted, as the CDR3 cannot be located on it reliably, and the CDR3 follows TCRdb's listing.

The CDR3 extends over 11 residues, inclusive of both ends. Sequencing was performed with immunoSEQ multiplex PCR; in TCRdb, only in-frame clones are kept and a portion is missing. The top ten hold around 5.8% of the sample, which has some 130,000 clones, roughly 92% seen once. Sequencing was carried out using blood. The chain joins TRBV21-1 to TRBJ1-1. TRBV21-1 is a pseudogene segment. The TCR was taken from a man between 18 and 35 years old in good health. CDR3: CASSKARGTVK.